This entry lists 30 T cell receptor beta chains sequenced from one sample in a study of regulatory T cells in long-lasting Graves disease. Arm-PCR of CDR3 regions with iRepertoire HTBI primers generated TCR beta libraries. One entry per CDR3 protein, called by TCRdb with MiXCR from the multiplex PCR reads. The sample has around 500,000 distinct CDR3 sequences, approximately 13% seen once; the top ten hold more than 8.5%. Noted time point: newly diagnosed GD, antithyroid drugs for less than 3 months. From RNA extracted from PBMCs, the TCR library was made. The sample was also reused in another study, on T cells in Graves' hyperthyroidism and ophthalmopathy.

The sample here was peripheral blood mononuclear cells (PBMCs), taken at new diagnosis, from a patient treated with antithyroid drugs. All receptors derive from a man aged 25 to 40 with Graves disease.

This clonotype was recorded at least ten times. The rearrangement links TRBV11-1 to TRBJ2-3; no firm D call. The ends were cut back, 1 base at V and 6 bases at J, with 8 bases in the middle. Germline V gene lookup returns CDR1 SGHAT and CDR2 FQDESV (reference sequence). The CDR3 is 13 amino acids. CDR3 protein: CASSLGTSDTQYF. Here the CDR3 DNA reads TGTGCCAGCAGCTTAGGGACGTCGGATACGCAGTATTTT.

This clonotype was counted ten times or more. The genes are TRBV6-1 and TRBJ1-2; D not resolved. Between the trimmed V and J ends, which lost 7 bases and 10 bases, there was a span of 13 bases. Germline V gene data show CDR1 as MNHNS and CDR2 as SASEGT. The CDR3 length is 11 residues. For the CDR3, the DNA is TGTGCCAGCATCCGATTCTGGGACTACACCTTC. Amino acids: CASIRFWDYTF.

This clonotype was found many times. The CDR3 is CANWGVCQETQYF. CDR3 nucleotide sequence: TGTGCCAACTGGGGGGTGTGCCAAGAGACCCAGTACTTC. The genes are TRBV10-3 and TRBJ2-5, with D possibly TRBD2 on 6 matching bases. The germline CDR1 and CDR2 sequences are ENHRY and SYGVKD. Between the trimmed V and J ends, which lost 10 bases and 1 base, there was a span of 13 bases. The CDR3 consists of 13 residues.

The rearrangement uses TRBV7-9 and TRBJ2-1, with D tentatively TRBD2 (7 bases). CDR3 length equals 17 residues. V was pared by 5 bases and J by 5 bases, with 22 bases between. The germline V gene encodes CDR1 SEHNR and CDR2 FQNEAQ (reference sequence). The CDR3 is CASSHAEGLGGDNEQFF. The CDR3 DNA sequence: TGTGCCAGCAGCCATGCCGAGGGTCTAGGGGGGGACAATGAGCAGTTCTTC.

V is TRBV19 and J is TRBJ2-3; 7 positions match TRBD2. The CDR3 is made up of 16 amino acids. Per the germline V gene, CDR1 is LNHDA and CDR2 is SQIVND (reference sequence). The trim removed 8 bases at V and 1 base at J, leaving 12 bases unmatched. For the CDR3, the DNA is TGTGCCAGTCTTCCTAGCGGATCCGTGGGCACAGATACGCAGTATTTT. Protein: CASLPSGSVGTDTQYF.

J is TRBJ1-6 and V is TRBV7-3; D might be TRBD1 (5 bases). Germline loops: CDR1 SGHTA, CDR2 FQGTGA. Trimming cost V 1 base and J 9 bases, with 13 bases left between them. CDR3 length: 15 amino acids. CDR3 coding DNA: TGTGCCAGCAGCTTAAAATCGGACATCGCTTCACCCCTCCACTTT. This encodes CASSLKSDIASPLHF.

This clonotype has at least ten counts. The chain is built from TRBV27 and TRBJ1-1; D is unresolved. Trimming pared 7 bases from V and 5 bases from J, leaving 17 bases between. This CDR3 contains 14 residues. The V gene's germline CDR1 is MNHEY and CDR2 SMNVEV (reference sequence). CDR3 loop: CASTESGGETEAFF. The CDR3 DNA sequence: TGTGCCAGCACAGAATCGGGCGGGGAGACTGAAGCTTTCTTT.

This clonotype was counted between two and nine times. V and J are TRBV6-2 or TRBV6-3 and TRBJ2-3, with TRBD2 matching over 7 bases. The CDR3 is 15 residues long. Losses at the gene ends were 4 bases for V and 0 bases for J; bases not matched to a gene: 4. Germline assignment: CDR1 MNHEY and CDR2 SVGEGT. The CDR3 bases are TGTGCCAGCAGTTCCCGGACTAGAAGCACAGATACGCAGTATTTT. Translated, it gives CASSSRTRSTDTQYF.

This clonotype has ten or more counts. The chain links TRBV11-1 to TRBJ2-7; TRBD2 is a possible D gene (5 bases). This CDR3 region has 14 residues. V lost 1 base and J lost 3, with 10 bases in between. Germline V CDR1 and CDR2: SGHAT, FQDESV (reference sequence). The CDR3 DNA reads TGTGCCAGCAGCTTAGGGCTAGCCAACTACGAGCAGTACTTC. Its translation: CASSLGLANYEQYF.

This clonotype showed up many times. The rearrangement uses TRBV2 and TRBJ2-5; TRBD2 matches 9 bases. Trimming at V came to 6 bases and at J to 2 bases, leaving 7 bases not matched to a gene. Germline CDR1 is SNHLY and CDR2 is FYNNEI. The CDR3 runs to 15 residues. CDR3 loop: CASRPAGGGQETQYF. The CDR3 DNA reads TGTGCCAGCAGACCAGCGGGAGGTGGGCAAGAGACCCAGTACTTC.

This clonotype was observed many times. The V and J genes are TRBV7-2 and TRBJ2-5; 10 bases line up with TRBD2. Germline V gene data show CDR1 as SGHTA and CDR2 as FQGNSA. V dropped 0 bases and J dropped 3; count of bases not matched to a gene: 4. The CDR3 length is 16 residues. DNA for the CDR3: TGTGCCAGCAGCTTAGCCGGAACTAGCGGGAAAGAGACCCAGTACTTC. Amino acids: CASSLAGTSGKETQYF. Full variable domain (missing parts from reference TRBV7-2 and TRBJ2-5): GAGVSQSPSNKVTEKGKDVELRCDPISGHTALYWYRQSLGQGLEFLIYFQGNSAPDKSGLPSDRFSAERTGGSVSTLTIQRTQQEDSAVYLCASSLAGTSGKETQYFGPGTRLLVL.

This clonotype was seen a handful of times. As DNA, the CDR3 is TGTGCCAGCAGCTTAGCCGTGACTCCAGGGGTCAATGAGCAGTTCTTC. Residues: CASSLAVTPGVNEQFF. The V and J genes are TRBV7-2 and TRBJ2-1; D is perhaps TRBD1 (6 bases). The V end was cut by 0 bases, the J end by 6 bases, with 15 bases between. The CDR3 consists of 16 residues. Per the germline V gene, CDR1 is SGHTA and CDR2 is FQGNSA. The complete variable domain, with remaining parts taken from reference TRBV7-2 and TRBJ2-1, reads GAGVSQSPSNKVTEKGKDVELRCDPISGHTALYWYRQSLGQGLEFLIYFQGNSAPDKSGLPSDRFSAERTGGSVSTLTIQRTQQEDSAVYLCASSLAVTPGVNEQFFGPGTRLTVL.

At least ten counts were recorded for this clonotype. The chain combines TRBV3-1 with TRBJ2-7, with D perhaps TRBD1 or TRBD2 (5 bases each). Trimming removed 0 bases at V and 4 bases at J, with 10 bases between. The germline gives CDR1 LGHDT, CDR2 YNNKEL (reference sequence). This CDR3 contains 14 residues. CDR3 loop: CASSQDGTRYEQYF. For the CDR3, the DNA is TGTGCCAGCAGCCAAGATGGGACCCGTTACGAGCAGTACTTC.

To note about this clonotype: A read error may be the cause here, since a much bigger clone is one base away. The chain employs TRBV11-2 and TRBJ2-7; D possibly corresponds to TRBD2 (6 bases). Gene TRBJ2-6 matches the end of the DNA better, so the J call may be wrong. CDR1 is SGHAT, CDR2 FQNNGV, per germline. The CDR3 contains 17 residues. The CDR3 DNA reads as TGTGCCAGCAGCGCGGGACCCGCTAGATCTGGGGCCAACGCCCTGACTTTC. This codes for CASSAGPARSGANALTF.

This clonotype was counted at least ten times. The gene calls are TRBV20-1 and TRBJ2-7; 8 bases are a match to TRBD1. Germline V gives CDR1 DFQATT, CDR2 SNEGSKA (reference sequence). The CDR3 extends over 16 amino acids. J gave up 1 base and V 5 bases, and 13 bases lay outside the gene matches. The CDR3 here is CSAFPPQGAVSYEQYF. The CDR3 nucleotides read TGCAGTGCTTTCCCCCCTCAGGGGGCGGTATCCTACGAGCAGTACTTC.

This clonotype was seen repeatedly, ten times or more. The rearrangement uses TRBV12-3 or TRBV12-4 and TRBJ2-1; 7 nucleotides align to TRBD2. With V trimmed by 5 bases and J by 6 bases, 7 bases remained unmatched. The CDR3 totals 14 residues. DNA of the CDR3: TGTGCCAGCAGTCCTGCACTAGCGCCCAATGAGCAGTTCTTC. Translated: CASSPALAPNEQFF.

This clonotype was seen repeatedly, ten times or more. J is TRBJ1-1 and V is TRBV2; 11 bases agree with TRBD1. Germline assignment: CDR1 SNHLY and CDR2 FYNNEI. The CDR3 totals 13 residues. Unmatched junction bases numbered 4, after V lost 7 bases and J lost 6 bases. The CDR3 reads CASIGQGAPEAFF. The CDR3 DNA is TGTGCCAGCATCGGACAGGGGGCCCCTGAAGCTTTCTTT.

The chain carries TRBV7-2 and TRBJ2-5, with D maybe TRBD2 (6 bases). Germline loops: CDR1 SGHTA, CDR2 FQGNSA. Deletions cut 4 bases from V and 4 bases from J, with 13 bases between. This CDR3 comprises 14 residues. The CDR3 DNA reads TGTGCCAGCAGCTACCTCGCGGGGTTAGAGACCCAGTACTTC. As protein: CASSYLAGLETQYF.

The gene calls are TRBV20-1 and TRBJ2-1, with 8 bases fitting TRBD2. V lost 1 base, J lost 9 bases, and 5 bases stayed unmatched. Looked up from germline, CDR1 is DFQATT and CDR2 is SNEGSKA (reference sequence). CDR3 length: 13 residues. CDR3: CSARVGTSGEQFF. The CDR3 bases are TGCAGTGCTAGAGTGGGAACTAGCGGTGAGCAGTTCTTC.

This chain uses TRBV7-9 with TRBJ2-7; perhaps TRBD1 as D (6 bases). The V and J ends lost 11 bases and 6 bases respectively, with 8 bases between them. The CDR3 length is 9 residues. The germline V gene encodes CDR1 SEHNR and CDR2 FQNEAQ (reference sequence). This CDR3 reads CALGGEQYF. Here the CDR3 DNA reads TGTGCCCTAGGGGGCGAGCAGTACTTC.

The rearrangement links TRBV20-1 to TRBJ2-5; D ambiguous. The CDR3 contains 14 residues. Trimming stripped 5 bases from V and 5 bases from J, with 18 bases between. The germline V gene has CDR1 DFQATT and CDR2 SNEGSKA (reference sequence). CDR3 amino acids: CSAAPSSSTETQYF. CDR3 DNA sequence: TGCAGTGCTGCCCCCAGCAGCTCTACGGAGACCCAGTACTTC.

This chain uses TRBV29-1 with TRBJ2-7; perhaps TRBD2 as D (7 bases). V lost 6 bases and J lost 2, with 20 bases in between. The V gene's germline CDR1 is SQVTM and CDR2 ANQGSEA. The CDR3 extends over 15 amino acids. CDR3 nucleotides: TGCAGCGTCGTGTCCTGGGGGGGGCACGCCTACGAGCAGTACTTC. Translation gives CSVVSWGGHAYEQYF.

The chain couples TRBV19 to TRBJ1-2; 10 bases are shared with TRBD1. The CDR3 has 15 residues. Per the germline V gene, CDR1 is LNHDA and CDR2 is SQIVND (reference sequence). Losses at the gene ends were 3 bases for V and 8 bases for J; bases not matched to a gene: 9. This CDR3 is CASSMLLTGGRGYTF. The CDR3 nucleotides are TGTGCCAGTAGTATGCTTTTGACAGGGGGCCGGGGCTACACCTTC.

This clonotype was seen at least ten times. V gene TRBV30 combines with J gene TRBJ2-1; 7 nucleotides line up with TRBD1. The CDR3 has 13 amino acids. CDR1 is GTSNPN, CDR2 SVGIG, per germline (reference sequence). Trimming removed 7 bases from V and 6 bases from J; junction bases left unmatched: 9. The CDR3 DNA reads TGTGCCTCAACAGGGGATTCATTCAATGAGCAGTTCTTC. Translation: CASTGDSFNEQFF.

This clonotype was observed many times. The chain employs TRBV20-1 and TRBJ1-2; TRBD1 matches 8 bases. Germline V CDR1 and CDR2: DFQATT, SNEGSKA (reference sequence). This CDR3 comprises 13 residues. The V segment lost 6 bases and the J segment 8 bases; nucleotides outside the gene matches: 11. CDR3 coding DNA: TGCAGTGCCAAGACAGGGGTATCGGTCGGCTACACCTTC. It yields the protein CSAKTGVSVGYTF.

Notes on this clonotype: It may be a read error: a sequence one base away is much more abundant. The chain carries TRBV7-2 and TRBJ2-7, with TRBD2 matching 13 bases. Germline V CDR1 and CDR2: SGHTA, FQGNSA. V shed 5 bases, J shed 1 base, and the junction held 2 bases outside the gene matches. CDR3 length: 15 amino acids. This chain's CDR3 is CASSMTSGRSYEQYF. The CDR3 DNA sequence: TGTGCCAGCAGCATGACTAGCGGGAGGTCCTACGAGCAGTACTTC.

This chain uses TRBV18 with TRBJ2-1; a weak D match, TRBD2 (6 bases). The germline V gene has CDR1 KGHSH and CDR2 LQKENI. Trimming took off 6 bases at V and 2 bases at J, with 14 bases between the two ends. The length of the CDR3 is 15 residues. This CDR3 is CASSPGVRAYNEQFF. The CDR3 DNA reads TGTGCCAGCTCGCCGGGAGTAAGGGCCTACAATGAGCAGTTCTTC. The whole variable domain, filled in from reference TRBV18 and TRBJ2-1, reads NAGVMQNPRHLVRRRGQEARLRCSPMKGHSHVYWYRQLPEEGLKFMVYLQKENIIDESGMPKERFSAEFPKEGPSILRIQQVVRGDSAAYFCASSPGVRAYNEQFFGPGTRLTVL.

This clonotype was counted a few times. This chain uses TRBV24-1 with TRBJ2-5; D unclear. The V gene lost 7 bases and the J gene lost 4 bases, with 12 bases spanning the gap. There are 13 residues in the CDR3. CDR1 KGHDR and CDR2 SFDVKD come from the germline V gene. CDR3 region: CATRHSPVETQYF. As DNA, the CDR3 is TGTGCCACCAGACACTCGCCCGTAGAGACCCAGTACTTC.

Many counts were recorded for this clonotype. The V gene is TRBV20-1, the J gene TRBJ2-5; perhaps D is TRBD1 or TRBD2 (6 bases each). The CDR3 sequence is 12 residues long. The germline V gene encodes CDR1 DFQATT and CDR2 SNEGSKA (reference sequence). V was clipped by 5 bases and J by 5 bases, with 12 bases between them. CDR3 loop: CSAELGGETQYF. For the CDR3, the DNA is TGCAGTGCTGAGCTAGGGGGGGAGACCCAGTACTTC.

This clonotype came up many times. The rearrangement links TRBV28 to TRBJ1-2; possible D gene TRBD1, 5 bases. Germline V gene lookup returns CDR1 MDHEN and CDR2 SYDVKM. Trimming cost V 6 bases and J 8 bases, with 13 bases left between them. CDR3 length: 12 amino acids. CDR3 residues: CASRLNEGGYTF. DNA of the CDR3: TGTGCCAGCAGATTGAATGAGGGGGGCTACACCTTC.